The T cell receptor (beta chain) described here comes from a study of blood T cell repertoires in COVID-19. Participant ages covered roughly 18 to 89 years across approximately 25 US areas. Participants had their cohort set by participant-reported clinical history. J gave up 2 bases and V 4 bases, and 2 bases lay outside the gene matches. Germline V CDR1 and CDR2: SGHTA, FQGTGA. The CDR3 runs to 14 residues. Clones were sequenced by immunoSEQ multiplex PCR, and TCRdb holds only the in-frame ones, with some missing. The repertoire includes approximately 260,000 clones, about nine tenths of them detected once, and less than 2% sits in the top ten.

The TCR originated in a woman aged 55-70 years who had recovered from COVID-19. Sequenced material: PBMCs or T cells enriched from blood (not recorded which). This chain uses TRBV7-3 with TRBJ2-3, with 8 bases fitting TRBD2. The CDR3 nucleotides are TGTGCCAGCAGCTATAGCGGGGCCACAGATACGCAGTATTTT. This codes for CASSYSGATDTQYF.